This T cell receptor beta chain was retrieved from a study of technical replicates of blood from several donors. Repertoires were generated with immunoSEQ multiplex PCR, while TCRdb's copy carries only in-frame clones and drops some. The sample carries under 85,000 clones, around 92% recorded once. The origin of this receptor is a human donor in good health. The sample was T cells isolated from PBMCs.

DNA of the CDR3: TGCGCCAGCAGTTCCGACAGGGGGTCTACCTACGAGCAGTACTTC. Residues: CASSSDRGSTYEQYF. The chain joins TRBV5-1 to TRBJ2-7; 9 bases fit TRBD1. The CDR3 runs 15 residues. The V and J ends lost 5 bases and 2 bases, in that order; junction bases with no gene match: 8. Looked up from germline, CDR1 is SGHRS and CDR2 is YFSETQ.